These T cell receptor beta chains were read from a single sample in a study of blood T cell repertoires in COVID-19. The protocol was immunoSEQ multiplex PCR, while the TCRdb copy is restricted to in-frame clones and leaves out a portion. The sample has some 460,000 clones; 70% to 90% are singletons. The specimen was PBMCs or T cells enriched from blood (not recorded which). The source is a woman younger than 35 with acute COVID-19. The CDR3 runs from the conserved cysteine through the conserved F or W. A D gene is named only where the DNA matches it firmly. The size field is filled for only some rows; it gives once, few, many or a size class.

>TRBJ1-2|TRBD1|TRBV28|NA
TGTGCCAGCAGTCCTACAGGACAGGTCGACTATGGCTACACCTTC
CASSPTGQVDYGYTF
>TRBJ2-7|NA|TRBV18|NA
TGTGCCAGCTCCACAGGTGGAACCTACGAGCAGTACTTC
CASSTGGTYEQYF
>TRBJ1-1|NA|TRBV5-5|NA
TGTGCCAGCAGCGACCTGGCGGGCAGGGGCTGGGGGAAAGCTTTCTTT
CASSDLAGRGWGKAFF
>TRBJ2-3|NA|TRBV7-3|NA
TGTGCCAGCAGCTTCTCGTCGGTTAGCACAGATACGCAGTATTTT
CASSFSSVSTDTQYF
>TRBJ2-7|TRBD2|TRBV6-1|NA
TGTGCCAGCAGTGCTCCACGAGCGGGAGGGTCCTACGAGCAGTACTTC
CASSAPRAGGSYEQYF
>TRBJ2-7|NA|TRBV5-4|NA
TGTGCCAGCAGCACGCCAACAGGGATCAAGCAGTACTTC
CASSTPTGIKQYF
>TRBJ1-2|NA|TRBV19|NA
TGTGCCAGTAACGGACAGTACTATGGCTACACCTTC
CASNGQYYGYTF
>TRBJ2-5|TRBD2|TRBV29-1|NA
TGCAGCGTTGACTTGGGAGCGGGGGAGACCCAGTACTTC
CSVDLGAGETQYF
>TRBJ1-2|NA|TRBV19|NA
TGTGCCAGTAAGACGACAGCCCATAACTATGGCTACACCTTC
CASKTTAHNYGYTF
>TRBJ2-5|NA|TRBV30|NA
TGTGCCTGGGGAACCCCGGACAGACCCCAAGAGACCCAGTACTTC
CAWGTPDRPQETQYF
>TRBJ1-2|NA|TRBV6-5|NA
TGTGCCAGCAGTTACGACAGTCTATATGGCTACACCTTC
CASSYDSLYGYTF
>TRBJ2-1|TRBD2|TRBV2|NA
TGTGCCAGCAGTGTCCGCGGAGCGGGAGGAAGCAATGAGCAGTTCTTC
CASSVRGAGGSNEQFF
>TRBJ1-1|NA|TRBV3-1/TRBV3-2|NA
TGTGCCAGCAGCCAAGTCGGGGATAGTGTGAACACTGAAGCTTTCTTT
CASSQVGDSVNTEAFF
>TRBJ1-5|TRBD1|TRBV28|NA
TGTGCCAGCAGTTTGAATAGGGGGCTTGGGCCCCAGCATTTT
CASSLNRGLGPQHF
>TRBJ1-1|TRBD1|TRBV5-1|NA
TGCGCCAGCAGCCTCCTCCGGACAGGAGAAGCTTTCTTT
CASSLLRTGEAFF
>TRBJ1-2|NA|TRBV7-2|few
TGTGCCAGCAGCTTAGGAGTACAGGGACGCGGCTACACCTTC
CASSLGVQGRGYTF
>TRBJ2-2|TRBD2|TRBV11-2|NA
TGTGCCAGCAGCATCACTAGCGGGAGGGTTGCTGGGGAGCTGTTTTTT
CASSITSGRVAGELFF
>TRBJ1-1|TRBD1|TRBV3-1/TRBV3-2|NA
TGTGCCAGCAGCCATGGGACAGGGACGACTGAAGCTTTCTTT
CASSHGTGTTEAFF
>TRBJ2-7|TRBD2|TRBV5-1|NA
TGCGCCAGCAGCACCGGACTAGCGCCTACCTACGAGCAGTACTTC
CASSTGLAPTYEQYF
>TRBJ2-1|TRBD2|TRBV5-1|NA
TGCGCCAGCAGCTGGACTAGCGGGAGATCAAGCGAGCAGTTCTTC
CASSWTSGRSSEQFF
>TRBJ2-2|TRBD1|TRBV5-6|NA
TGTGCCAGCAGCATACGAACAGGGGTAGGCGGGGAGCTGTTTTTT
CASSIRTGVGGELFF
>TRBJ2-1|TRBD2|TRBV7-9|NA
TGTGCCAGCAGCTCCTTAGCGGGGGCCTACAATGAGCAGTTCTTC
CASSSLAGAYNEQFF
>TRBJ2-5|TRBD2|TRBV27|NA
TGTGCCAGCAGAATACTAGCGGGAGTTCAAGAGACCCAGTACTTC
CASRILAGVQETQYF
>TRBJ2-7|TRBD2|TRBV7-2|NA
TGTGCCAGCAGCTTAAGGCGGGAGGGCTTTCTTGAGCAGTACTTC
CASSLRREGFLEQYF
>TRBJ2-1|NA|TRBV2|NA
TGTGCCAGCAGTGAATCACAGAATAATGAGCAGTTCTTC
CASSESQNNEQFF
>TRBJ2-1|TRBD2|TRBV4-2|NA
TGTGCCAGCAGCCAATCGCTGAGCGGGGGGGCGTTAGAGCAGTTCTTC
CASSQSLSGGALEQFF
>TRBJ1-1|NA|TRBV4-1|NA
TGCGCCAGCAGCCCGGGGGGGAAAGCTTTCTTT
CASSPGGKAFF
>TRBJ2-3|NA|TRBV2|NA
TGTGCCACTAAACTTGACACTAGCACAGATACGCAGTATTTT
CATKLDTSTDTQYF
>TRBJ1-3|NA|TRBV6-5|NA
TGTGCCAGCAGTTACGCAGGGTTGGGAAACACCATATATTTT
CASSYAGLGNTIYF
>TRBJ2-7|NA|TRBV4-1|many
TGCGCCAGCAGCCAATACCGGGACACTACCTACGAGCAGTACTTC
CASSQYRDTTYEQYF
>TRBJ2-3|NA|TRBV30|NA
TGTGCCTGGAGTGAGGGCGGGGCAGATACGCAGTATTTT
CAWSEGGADTQYF
>TRBJ1-5|NA|TRBV20-1|NA
TGCAGTGCTAGTGGAAGCAGCAATCAGCCCCAGCATTTT
CSASGSSNQPQHF
>TRBJ2-7|NA|TRBV12-5|NA
TGTGCTAGTGGTTTGTTGGCTGGCCGGAGATACTACGAGCAGTACTTC
CASGLLAGRRYYEQYF
>TRBJ2-7|TRBD2|TRBV11-3|NA
TGTGCCAGCAGCTCGGGGGGGCCGCAAGAGCAGTACTTC
CASSSGGPQEQYF
>TRBJ2-1|TRBD1|TRBV5-1|NA
TGCGCCAGCAGCCTGGGACAGGGCTGGGGCTCCTACAATGAGCAGTTCTTC
CASSLGQGWGSYNEQFF
>TRBJ2-3|TRBD2|TRBV6-5|few
TGTGCCAGCAGGGGACTAGTATTTGATACGCAGTATTTT
CASRGLVFDTQYF
>TRBJ1-6|NA|TRBV15|NA
TGTGCCACCAGCTCTCGGACAGAGGGGTCACCCCTCCACTTT
CATSSRTEGSPLHF
>TRBJ2-7|TRBD1|TRBV9|NA
TGTGCCAGCAGCCCACGGAGGACAGGGGGCAACGAGCAGTACTTC
CASSPRRTGGNEQYF
>TRBJ2-7|NA|TRBV4-1|NA
TGCGCCAGCAGCCAAGAAAGCGGGACATCAGACGAGCAGTACTTC
CASSQESGTSDEQYF
>TRBJ2-3|NA|TRBV4-1|NA
TGCGCCAGCAGCCAAGAGGACAACACAGATACGCAGTATTTT
CASSQEDNTDTQYF
>TRBJ2-2|NA|TRBV7-7|NA
TGTGCCAGCAGCGCCTTCACCGCAGACACCGGGGAGCTGTTTTTT
CASSAFTADTGELFF
>TRBJ2-7|TRBD1|TRBV4-1|NA
TGCGCCAGCAGCCAAGAGTACAGGGGAGTAGGCGAGCAGTACTTC
CASSQEYRGVGEQYF
>TRBJ2-1|TRBD2|TRBV4-2|NA
TGTGCCAGCAGCCAAGGACTAGCGGGTTATGCTTTAAATGAGCAGTTCTTC
CASSQGLAGYALNEQFF
>TRBJ2-1|TRBD1|TRBV11-1|few
TGTGCCAGCAGCTTAGGACAGGGTGAGCAGTTCTTC
CASSLGQGEQFF
>TRBJ1-4|TRBD1|TRBV13|once
TGTGCCAGCAGCTTATGGGCAGGGGGTGAAAAACTGTTTTTT
CASSLWAGGEKLFF
>TRBJ1-1|NA|TRBV5-4|NA
TGTGCCAGCACCAAAATAGAGGTAGGCACTGAAGCTTTCTTT
CASTKIEVGTEAFF
>TRBJ1-4|TRBD1|TRBV2|few
TGTGCCAGCAGCGAAGGGACAGCCATTAATGAAAAACTGTTTTTT
CASSEGTAINEKLFF
>TRBJ2-2|NA|TRBV6-2/TRBV6-3|NA
TGTGCCAGCACCCCAAGTCCGGCGAACACCGGGGAGCTGTTTTTT
CASTPSPANTGELFF
>TRBJ2-1|NA|TRBV4-1|NA
TGCGCCAGCAGCCAAGTCACGGGGTCAGGGAGGTATGAGCAGTTCTTC
CASSQVTGSGRYEQFF
>TRBJ1-5|NA|TRBV19|few
TGTGCCAGTAGTTCGTTCTATAGCAATCAGCCCCAGCATTTT
CASSSFYSNQPQHF
>TRBJ1-6|NA|TRBV7-9|NA
TGTGCCAGCAGCTCCGGACAGTTGGGATCACCCCTCCACTTT
CASSSGQLGSPLHF
>TRBJ2-2|NA|TRBV19|NA
TGTGCCAGTAGTATCGGTGCAGGGACGAACACCGGGGAGCTGTTTTTT
CASSIGAGTNTGELFF
>TRBJ2-3|NA|TRBV9|NA
TGTGCCAGCAGCGCGGAGGTGGATACGCAGTATTTT
CASSAEVDTQYF
>TRBJ2-2|TRBD1|TRBV10-3|NA
TGTGCCATCAGTGCAGGGGGCACCACCGGGGAGCTGTTTTTT
CAISAGGTTGELFF